This T cell receptor (beta chain) was sequenced in a study of blood T cell repertoires in COVID-19. For the study at large: The United States, Italy and Spain supplied acute and convalescent COVID-19 samples. Sources were T cells, B-cell-depleted T cells, or PBMCs; the material itself was cDNA or gDNA.

Losses at the gene ends were 4 bases for V and 7 bases for J; bases not matched to a gene: 15. The CDR3 totals 16 residues. Germline CDR1 SGHRS, CDR2 YFSETQ. How the authors handled the data: From reference gene primer amplification, estimates of nucleated cell counts were derived. Some clones are missing from TCRdb's copy, which holds only in-frame ones; the method was immunoSEQ multiplex PCR. V and J calls and clone size follow that table, whereas D and trimming were derived from the DNA. The sample records 150,000 to 200,000 clones, 80% to 90% being singletons. Material: peripheral blood. The source is a woman aged 50 to 65 with acute or convalescent COVID-19. The J gene is TRBJ2-3, the V gene TRBV5-1, with TRBD2 identical over 7 bases. CDR3 DNA sequence: TGCGCCAGCAGCCCCGAGGAGGGAGGGTCTTGGTATACGCAGTATTTT. This codes for CASSPEEGGSWYTQYF.